The present TCR beta chain was sequenced within a study of blood T cell repertoires in COVID-19. Overall study context: Samples of COVID-19 (acute and convalescent) were obtained from the United States, Italy and Spain.

The germline CDR1 and CDR2 sequences are SGHNT and YYREEE (reference sequence). This CDR3 has 16 amino acids. V lost 0 bases, J lost 6 bases, and 7 bases stayed unmatched. Sequenced by immunoSEQ multiplex PCR; TCRdb stores in-frame clones only, minus some. The repertoire holds more than 200,000 clones, with 70% to 90% as singletons. V is TRBV5-4 and J is TRBJ2-1; 9 bases map to TRBD1. The sequenced material came from PBMCs or T cells enriched from blood (not recorded which). The sequence came from a man aged 25 to 40 who had recovered from COVID-19. CDR3 nucleotide sequence: TGTGCCAGCAGCTTGGGCGGGACAGGGAGTTTCAATGAGCAGTTCTTC. This translates into CASSLGGTGSFNEQFF.